The TCR beta chain under discussion was sequenced for a study of blood T cells in healthy people across ages. Sample-barcoded 5' priming and a J-beta primer mix drove a second PCR of about 6 to 12 cycles. TCRdb reprocessed the 5' RACE reads via MiXCR and lists one record per CDR3 protein. This sample has fewer than 1,000,000 distinct CDR3 sequences, with about half found just once. There are a few counts of this clonotype. The CDR3 is 16 amino acids. Germline V CDR1 and CDR2: MDHEN, SYDVKM. V lost 1 base to trimming and J lost 7 bases, with 14 bases between them. The sequence came from a man older than 75 in good health. The sample comprised blood. This rearrangement joins TRBV28 to TRBJ1-6; a possible D gene is TRBD1 (5 bases). In DNA, the CDR3 is TGTGCCAGCAGTTTATTAGCCAGGGTACGAAATTCACCCCTCCACTTT. Translated, it gives CASSLLARVRNSPLHF. The variable domain in full, completed from reference TRBV28 and TRBJ1-6, reads DVKVTQSSRYLVKRTGEKVFLECVQDMDHENMFWYRQDPGLGLRLIYFSYDVKMKEKGDIPEGYSVSREKKERFSLILESASTNQTSMYLCASSLLARVRNSPLHFGNGTRLTVT.